The T cell receptor (beta chain) described here comes from a study of blood T cell repertoires in COVID-19. Clones were sequenced by immunoSEQ multiplex PCR, and TCRdb holds only the in-frame ones, with some missing. The table shows under 45,000 clones, with more than 65% occurring only once. The germline V gene encodes CDR1 MGHRA and CDR2 YSYEKL. The CDR3 length is 18 residues. After removal of 1 base from V and 0 bases from J, the junction contained 8 bases not matched to a gene. Sequenced input: peripheral blood. This receptor was obtained from a man older than 75 with acute or convalescent COVID-19. V usage is TRBV4-1 and J usage is TRBJ2-1; 8 bases match TRBD1. The CDR3 loop is CASSQAGTGGPSYNEQFF. CDR3 coding DNA: TGCGCCAGCAGCCAAGCCGGGACAGGTGGTCCCTCCTACAATGAGCAGTTCTTC.